The next 29 T cell receptor beta chains were all read from a single sample in a study of vaccination and CD4 T cells after COVID-19. No cognate antigen is known for these TCRs. Cultured CD4+ T cells had their DNA profiled by the Oncomine TCR Beta short-read assay. TCRdb analysed the PCR reads with MiXCR anew, one entry per CDR3 protein. Among about 26,000 distinct CDR3 sequences listed, 64% were seen once. Treatment described: approximately nine-day PBMC culture with coronavirus spike peptide pools or control peptides (ViraFEST assay). The sequenced material came from CD4+ T cells from blood, cultured in vitro. Receptors originate from a human donor who had recovered from COVID-19.

This clonotype appeared once. This chain uses TRBV20-1 with TRBJ1-1; the match to TRBD1 covers 7 bases. J gave up 7 bases and V 1 base, and 3 bases lay outside the gene matches. CDR3 length: 12 amino acids. Germline CDR1 and CDR2: DFQATT and SNEGSKA (reference sequence). The CDR3 here is CSARGQGGEAFF. The CDR3 DNA sequence: TGCAGTGCTAGAGGGCAGGGGGGTGAAGCTTTCTTT.

As regards this clonotype: The junction shows a germline mismatch at one end, possibly a read error. This chain uses TRBV24-1 with TRBJ1-5; 7 bases are a match to TRBD1. The CDR3 totals 18 residues. CDR1 and CDR2 (germline): KGHDR, SFDVKD. CDR3 sequence: CATSESGTVRYSNQPQQF. CDR3 nucleotide sequence: TGTGCCACCAGTGAGTCCGGGACAGTGCGCTATAGCAATCAGCCCCAGCAATTT.

Points on this clonotype: An end of the junction does not agree with germline; a read error may underlie this. The CDR3: CVSSSSTANYGYTF. CDR3 coding DNA: TGTGTCAGTAGTAGCTCGACAGCCAACTATGGCTACACCTTC. This sequence joins TRBV19 and TRBJ1-2; perhaps TRBD1 as D (5 bases). Per the germline V gene, CDR1 is LNHDA and CDR2 is SQIVND (reference sequence). The CDR3 is 14 residues long.

This chain uses TRBV6-1 with TRBJ1-2, with unresolved D. Trimming cost V 3 bases and J 4 bases, with 15 bases left between them. CDR3 length: 15 residues. Germline lookup yields CDR1 MNHNS and CDR2 SASEGT. DNA for the CDR3: TGTGCCAGCAGTGACTCTGAGCACCCCCCCTATGGCTACACCTTC. Its translation is CASSDSEHPPYGYTF.

This clonotype was seen more than once but under ten times. DNA of the CDR3: TGTGCCAGCATCGGGGGGACGGGCAATCAGCCCCAGCATTTT. Translated, it gives CASIGGTGNQPQHF. The chain is built from TRBV6-2 or TRBV6-3 and TRBJ1-5; possible D gene TRBD1, 5 bases. Trimming left V 7 bases short and J 2 bases short, with 12 bases between. The CDR3 is 14 amino acids. Germline V gene data show CDR1 as MNHEY and CDR2 as SVGEGT.

Remarks on this clonotype: Germline is not matched at one junction end, which may reflect a read error. The chain carries TRBV23-1 and TRBJ1-2; D is unresolved. TRBV23-1 is designated an ORF whose function remains uncertain. The CDR3 runs to 13 residues. The CDR3, as DNA: TGCGCCAGCAGTCAATCGGGCTACTACGGCTACACCTTC. Protein sequence: CASSQSGYYGYTF.

The chain carries TRBV30 and TRBJ1-6; D not resolved. The V and J ends lost 3 bases and 5 bases respectively, with 14 bases between them. The CDR3 is made up of 15 amino acids. CDR1 and CDR2 from the germline V gene are GTSNPN and SVGIG (reference sequence). CDR3 protein: CAWRDRELNNSPLHF. CDR3 in DNA: TGTGCCTGGAGGGACCGGGAGCTAAATAATTCACCCCTCCACTTT.

The chain is built from TRBV7-2 and TRBJ2-2; D remains ambiguous. Germline CDR1 SGHTA, CDR2 FQGNSA. V was shortened by 6 bases and J by 0 bases, with 11 bases between the two germline ends. The CDR3 contains 15 residues. CDR3: CASRNSLANTGELFF. CDR3 nucleotide sequence: TGTGCCAGCAGGAACAGCTTAGCGAACACCGGGGAGCTGTTTTTT.

This chain uses TRBV20-1 with TRBJ1-5, with D maybe TRBD1 (5 bases). Germline V gene sequence: CDR1 DFQATT, CDR2 SNEGSKA (reference sequence). Trimming took off 6 bases at V and 4 bases at J, with 19 bases between the two ends. The CDR3 loop spans 15 amino acids. Here the CDR3 DNA reads TGCAGTGCGTTGAAGGAGGGGAATTATAATCAGCCCCAGCATTTT. Translation: CSALKEGNYNQPQHF.

The chain employs TRBV19 and TRBJ1-5; a possible D gene is TRBD1 (6 bases). CDR3 size: 16 residues. Trimming left V 5 bases short and J 3 bases short, with 17 bases between. From germline, CDR1 is LNHDA and CDR2 SQIVND (reference sequence). The CDR3 nucleotides read TGTGCCAGTAGTCCACCCACAGGGTCCCCCAATCAGCCCCAGCATTTT. Translated, it gives CASSPPTGSPNQPQHF.

This chain connects TRBV29-1 to TRBJ1-5; D gene unclear. The CDR3 runs to 15 residues. V lost 5 bases to trimming and J lost 1 base, with 15 bases between them. The germline CDR1 and CDR2 sequences are SQVTM and ANQGSEA. The CDR3 loop reads CSVRSDGGSNQPQHF. CDR3 bases: TGCAGCGTTCGGTCGGACGGAGGGAGCAATCAGCCCCAGCATTTT.

The V gene is TRBV7-6, the J gene TRBJ2-7, with D perhaps matching TRBD1 or TRBD2 (6 bases each). Germline-derived CDR1 and CDR2 are SGHVS and FNYEAQ. V was cut by 3 bases and J by 7 bases, with 10 bases left in between. The CDR3 runs 12 residues. CDR3 coding DNA: TGTGCCAGCAGCTTTCGGGGGCTTGAGCAGTACTTC. Translated, it gives CASSFRGLEQYF.

In this sample, this clonotype turned up a few times. The V gene is TRBV6-1, the J gene TRBJ1-5, with 7 bases fitting TRBD1. The CDR3 extends over 19 amino acids. Germline V gene data show CDR1 as MNHNS and CDR2 as SASEGT. Trimming took 7 bases from V and 0 from J; bases not matched to a gene: 18. The CDR3 region has the DNA TGTGCCAGCATCTCTCCGTGGGACAGCAACCTTTATAGCAATCAGCCCCAGCATTTT. Translation gives CASISPWDSNLYSNQPQHF.

This chain links TRBV28 with TRBJ1-1; TRBD1 is a possible D gene (5 bases). The germline V and J ends were trimmed by 5 bases and 3 bases, with 13 bases remaining between them. The CDR3 length is 14 residues. Germline V gives CDR1 MDHEN, CDR2 SYDVKM. The CDR3 region is CASSPRAGHTEAFF. In DNA, the CDR3 is TGTGCCAGCAGTCCCAGGGCGGGTCACACTGAAGCTTTCTTT.

The V call is TRBV24-1, the J call TRBJ2-1; maybe TRBD2 (5 bases). The CDR3 is made up of 12 amino acids. Germline CDR1 reads KGHDR; CDR2 reads SFDVKD. Trimming left V 5 bases short and J 7 bases short, with 8 bases between. The chain's CDR3 is CATSGSGNEQFF. CDR3 nucleotide sequence: TGTGCCACCAGTGGGTCGGGGAATGAGCAGTTCTTC.

This chain uses TRBV7-2 with TRBJ1-6; the D is unclear. Deletions cut 7 bases from V and 8 bases from J, with 15 bases between. The germline gives CDR1 SGHTA, CDR2 FQGNSA. This CDR3 spans 14 amino acids. CDR3 in amino acids: CASTRPGLDSPLHF. The CDR3 coding sequence is TGTGCCAGCACACGACCGGGCCTCGATTCACCCCTCCACTTT.

This chain connects TRBV6-5 to TRBJ1-2; TRBD1 matches 7 bases. The CDR3 has 15 residues. Germline V gene lookup returns CDR1 MNHEY and CDR2 SVGAGI. V shed 1 base and J 1 base; nucleotides not matched to a gene: 3. The chain's CDR3 is CASSYWQGVNYGYTF. The CDR3 region has the DNA TGTGCCAGCAGTTACTGGCAGGGGGTTAACTATGGCTACACCTTC.

The V gene is TRBV28, the J gene TRBJ1-1; TRBD1 might be the D (5 bases). The V gene's germline CDR1 is MDHEN and CDR2 SYDVKM. With 2 bases removed from V and 5 bases from J, the gap between germline ends came to 12 bases. The CDR3 consists of 14 residues. CDR3 loop: CASSLGGVTTEAFF. The DNA for the CDR3 is TGTGCCAGCAGTTTAGGGGGGGTGACGACTGAAGCTTTCTTT.

V is TRBV11-2 and J is TRBJ1-6; no clear D. This CDR3 has 13 amino acids. The V end was cut by 2 bases, the J end by 10 bases, with 9 bases between. Germline V lookup: CDR1 SGHAT, CDR2 FQNNGV. In nucleotides, the CDR3 is TGTGCCAGCAGCTTAAGGGTGCAGTCACCCCTCCACTTT. Translation: CASSLRVQSPLHF.

This clonotype was counted a few times. This rearrangement joins TRBV7-6 to TRBJ1-2; D remains unclear. V shed 3 bases and J shed 7 bases, with 18 bases lying between them. This CDR3 spans 15 amino acids. Germline V gene sequence: CDR1 SGHVS, CDR2 FNYEAQ. CDR3 nucleotides: TGTGCCAGCAGCTTTGGGAGGGCCGGGTATAGTGGCTACACCTTC. Translating gives CASSFGRAGYSGYTF.

V usage is TRBV20-1 and J usage is TRBJ2-7; 13 bases map to TRBD2. V dropped 5 bases and J dropped 4; count of bases not matched to a gene: 11. This CDR3 spans 16 amino acids. Germline lookup yields CDR1 DFQATT and CDR2 SNEGSKA (reference sequence). The CDR3 DNA follows: TGCAGTGCTCCCGGGACTAGCGGGACCCGAGCTTACGAGCAGTACTTC. Residues: CSAPGTSGTRAYEQYF.

This clonotype occurred a few times. The chain uses TRBV6-5 and TRBJ2-7; the match to TRBD2 covers 10 bases. The V gene's germline CDR1 is MNHEY and CDR2 SVGAGI. V lost 4 bases and J lost 7; bases outside the gene matches: 16. The CDR3 totals 17 residues. The chain's CDR3 is CASSLGSGSSGRREQYF. The CDR3 bases are TGTGCCAGCAGTTTAGGATCGGGGAGTAGCGGGAGGCGGGAGCAGTACTTC.

The chain couples TRBV20-1 to TRBJ2-5; TRBD2 matches 10 bases. This CDR3 contains 15 residues. The trim removed 0 bases at V and 5 bases at J, leaving 6 bases unmatched. Germline assignment: CDR1 DFQATT and CDR2 SNEGSKA (reference sequence). CDR3: CSARDRTSGLETQYF. The CDR3 bases are TGCAGTGCTAGAGACCGGACTAGCGGCCTTGAGACCCAGTACTTC.

This sequence joins TRBV28 and TRBJ1-2, with 8 positions matching TRBD1. This CDR3 comprises 12 residues. The V gene end was trimmed by 8 bases and the J gene end by 8 bases; junction bases not matched to a gene: 7. Germline V gene lookup returns CDR1 MDHEN and CDR2 SYDVKM. CDR3 in DNA: TGTGCCAGCGTTACAGGGGGGTACGGCTACACCTTC. Its translation: CASVTGGYGYTF.

The chain recombines TRBV12-3 or TRBV12-4 with TRBJ1-1; D might be TRBD1 (6 bases). V was shortened by 6 bases and J by 2 bases, with 16 bases between the two germline ends. The CDR3 consists of 15 residues. CDR3 sequence reads: CASRNHDRLNTEAFF. CDR3 DNA sequence: TGTGCCAGCAGAAATCACGACAGGCTCAACACTGAAGCTTTCTTT.

The chain employs TRBV5-6 and TRBJ1-5; maybe TRBD1 (5 bases). Germline V lookup: CDR1 SGHDT, CDR2 YYEEEE. CDR3 size: 14 residues. Trimming removed 4 bases at V and 7 bases at J, with 15 bases between. As DNA, the CDR3 is TGTGCCAGCAGCACCGGGGGATGGGGACAGCCCCAGCATTTT. As protein: CASSTGGWGQPQHF.

The rearrangement joins TRBV5-1 to TRBJ1-1, with 7 bases that match TRBD1. V shed 3 bases, J shed 7 bases, and the junction held 9 bases outside the gene matches. Germline CDR1 and CDR2: SGHRS and YFSETQ. The CDR3 is 14 residues long. The CDR3 DNA sequence: TGCGCCAGCAGCTCCACCGGACAGGCCGTTGAAGCTTTCTTT. Its translation: CASSSTGQAVEAFF.

This sequence joins TRBV6-5 and TRBJ1-2, with a possible D match to TRBD1 (5 bases). Between the trimmed V and J ends, which lost 2 bases and 0 bases, there was a span of 13 bases. Germline V gives CDR1 MNHEY, CDR2 SVGAGI. CDR3 length: 16 amino acids. CDR3 region: CASSYNRRNTNYGYTF. CDR3 DNA sequence: TGTGCCAGCAGTTACAACAGGCGGAACACTAACTATGGCTACACCTTC.

The rearrangement uses TRBV7-6 and TRBJ2-7; TRBD1 aligns across 8 bases. The CDR3 covers 15 residues. Germline CDR1 is SGHVS and CDR2 is FNYEAQ. V was clipped by 5 bases and J by 4 bases; unmatched bases: 10. The CDR3 nucleotides read TGTGCCAGCAGCCCCCTCCAGGGGGCTGGTTACGAGCAGTACTTC. It codes for CASSPLQGAGYEQYF.